This T cell receptor beta chain was captured in a study of blood T cell repertoires in COVID-19. Study context: Samples taken during acute and convalescent COVID-19 were collected in the United States, Italy and Spain. T cells, B-cell-depleted T cells, or PBMCs provided the cDNA or gDNA that served as material.

Per the authors' pipeline: Nucleated cell number was recorded as an estimate derived from reference gene primer amplification. Profiling relied on immunoSEQ multiplex PCR, and the TCRdb table lists in-frame clones only, not all of them. V, J and clone size derive from that table, while D and trimming were established from the DNA sequence. The sample contains roughly 50,000 clones, just over 85% of which appear only once. Trimming took 4 bases from V and 1 from J, leaving 9 bases between them. CDR1 and CDR2 from the germline V gene are SGHDT and YYEEEE. The CDR3 consists of 14 residues. This receptor was taken from a man between 65 and 79 years old with active COVID-19. The sequencing input was peripheral blood. The V call is TRBV5-6, the J call TRBJ2-1; tentative D call: TRBD1 (6 bases). The CDR3 DNA sequence: TGTGCCAGCAGCAATGACAGGTCCTACAATGAGCAGTTCTTC. This encodes CASSNDRSYNEQFF.